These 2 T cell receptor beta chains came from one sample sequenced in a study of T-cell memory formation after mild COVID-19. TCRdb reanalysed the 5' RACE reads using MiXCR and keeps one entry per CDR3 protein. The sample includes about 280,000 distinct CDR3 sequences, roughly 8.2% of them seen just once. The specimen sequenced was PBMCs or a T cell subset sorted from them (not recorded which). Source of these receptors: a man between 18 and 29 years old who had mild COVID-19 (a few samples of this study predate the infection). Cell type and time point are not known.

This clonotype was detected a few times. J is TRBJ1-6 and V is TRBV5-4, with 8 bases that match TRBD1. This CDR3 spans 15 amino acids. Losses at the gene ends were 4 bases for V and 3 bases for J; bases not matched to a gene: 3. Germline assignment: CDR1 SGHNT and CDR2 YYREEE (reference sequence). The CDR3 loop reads CASSLDRGYNSPLHF. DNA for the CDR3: TGTGCCAGCAGCCTCGACAGGGGCTATAATTCACCCCTCCACTTT.

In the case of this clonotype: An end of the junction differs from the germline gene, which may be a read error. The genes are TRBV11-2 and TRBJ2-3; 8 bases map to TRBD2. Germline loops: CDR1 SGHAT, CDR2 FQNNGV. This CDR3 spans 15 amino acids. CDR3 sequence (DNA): TGTGCCAGCAGCCCCCAGCTAGCGGGCACAAATACGCAGTATTTT. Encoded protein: CASSPQLAGTNTQYF.